Shown below are 23 T cell receptor beta chains from a single sample sequenced in a study of memory CD4+ T cells and cytomegalovirus serostatus. The protocol was immunoSEQ multiplex PCR, while the TCRdb copy is restricted to in-frame clones and leaves out a portion. The sample contains about 67,000 clones, about 80% of which appear only once. The sort gate was single viable CD3+CD4+CD8-CD45RO+ cells for memory CD4+ T cells. The sequencing sample was made of memory CD4+ T cells from blood. Receptor source: an adult in good health and CMV-seropositive.

In nucleotides, the CDR3 is TGTGCCAGCTTAGTGGGTGATCCCTCCTACAATGAGCAGTTCTTC. Translated: CASLVGDPSYNEQFF. This chain uses TRBV2 with TRBJ2-1; D uncertain. Between the trimmed V and J ends, which lost 8 bases and 0 bases, there was a span of 14 bases. The CDR3 totals 15 residues. From germline, CDR1 is SNHLY and CDR2 FYNNEI.

This clone occurred once. The chain carries TRBV5-1 and TRBJ2-7; 9 bases agree with TRBD1. The V segment lost 4 bases and the J segment 0 bases; nucleotides outside the gene matches: 8. CDR1 is SGHRS and CDR2 is YFSETQ in the germline V gene. This CDR3 is built from 16 residues. In DNA form, the CDR3 reads TGCGCCAGCAGCACAGGACAGGGGACCTTCTCCTACGAGCAGTACTTC. As protein: CASSTGQGTFSYEQYF.

The chain links TRBV7-9 to TRBJ1-6; D might be TRBD1 (5 bases). The CDR3 length is 15 residues. Germline assignment: CDR1 SEHNR and CDR2 FQNEAQ (reference sequence). V was shortened by 4 bases and J by 8 bases, with 15 bases between the two germline ends. The CDR3: CASSSGGSLDSPLHF. CDR3 in DNA: TGTGCCAGCAGCTCCGGGGGGAGCCTCGATTCACCCCTCCACTTT.

This clone came up once. The J gene is TRBJ1-4, the V gene TRBV28; 9 bases fit TRBD1. This CDR3 region has 16 residues. Germline trimming cut 7 bases from V and 7 bases from J; bases unmatched to any gene: 13. Germline values: CDR1 MDHEN, CDR2 SYDVKM. This chain's CDR3 is CASTRPPDRGIEKLFF. In DNA, the CDR3 is TGTGCCAGCACCCGCCCCCCGGACAGGGGAATTGAAAAACTGTTTTTT.

The chain links TRBV11-2 to TRBJ1-1; TRBD1 might be the D (6 bases). The CDR3 is 12 amino acids. V was pared by 5 bases and J by 9 bases, with 13 bases between. The germline V gene encodes CDR1 SGHAT and CDR2 FQNNGV. CDR3 loop: CASSPDSFQAFF. The CDR3 DNA reads TGTGCCAGCAGCCCGGACAGCTTTCAAGCTTTCTTT. The entire variable domain, with the rest obtained from reference TRBV11-2 and TRBJ1-1, is as follows: EAGVAQSPRYKIIEKRQSVAFWCNPISGHATLYWYQQILGQGPKLLIQFQNNGVVDDSQLPKDRFSAERLKGVDSTLKIQPAKLEDSAVYLCASSPDSFQAFFGQGTRLTVV.

This sequence joins TRBV6-6 and TRBJ1-6, with 7 nucleotides matching TRBD1. With V trimmed by 4 bases and J by 7 bases, 4 bases remained unmatched. Germline V CDR1 and CDR2: MNHNY, SVGAGI (reference sequence). The CDR3 totals 14 residues. CDR3 sequence (DNA): TGTGCCAGCAGTTTACAGGGGCCGAATTCACCCCTCCACTTT. Its protein is CASSLQGPNSPLHF.

The chain couples TRBV11-2 to TRBJ2-5; 7 bases agree with TRBD1. CDR1 and CDR2 from the germline V gene are SGHAT and FQNNGV. This CDR3 region has 16 residues. V shed 1 base, J shed 4 bases, and the junction held 9 bases outside the gene matches. This chain's CDR3 is CASSLGGQIKRETQYF. The CDR3 nucleotides read TGTGCCAGCAGCTTAGGGGGACAGATCAAGAGAGAGACCCAGTACTTC.

This rearrangement joins TRBV19 to TRBJ2-3, with D tentatively TRBD2 (6 bases). This CDR3 is 17 amino acids long. V lost 0 bases and J lost 2, with 15 bases in between. CDR1 LNHDA and CDR2 SQIVND come from the germline V gene (reference sequence). CDR3 DNA sequence: TGTGCCAGTAGTATAGATGGGAGGCCCCCCCACACAGATACGCAGTATTTT. It encodes CASSIDGRPPHTDTQYF.

This clone was counted only a few times. The rearrangement joins TRBV18 to TRBJ2-7, with D perhaps matching TRBD2 (6 bases). Trimming removed 7 bases from V and 6 bases from J, with 13 bases in between. CDR1 and CDR2 (germline): KGHSH, LQKENI. The CDR3 loop spans 12 amino acids. The CDR3, as DNA: TGTGCCAGCTGCCCGGGGGTAGGCGAGCAGTACTTC. It encodes CASCPGVGEQYF.

The chain's CDR3 is CASSLEQTAWSIQYF. CDR3 nucleotide sequence: TGTGCCAGCAGTTTAGAGCAGACAGCATGGAGCATTCAGTACTTC. The chain uses TRBV28 and TRBJ2-4, with D possibly matching TRBD1 (5 bases). V dropped 2 bases and J dropped 9 bases, with 17 bases sitting between them. Germline V CDR1 and CDR2: MDHEN, SYDVKM. The length of the CDR3 is 15 residues.

The chain recombines TRBV27 with TRBJ2-3; D is undetermined. This CDR3 is built from 13 residues. The germline V gene encodes CDR1 MNHEY and CDR2 SMNVEV (reference sequence). The V end was cut by 6 bases, the J end by 1 base, with 8 bases between. The chain's CDR3 is CASRSIGTDTQYF. The CDR3, as DNA: TGTGCCAGCAGATCCATAGGCACAGATACGCAGTATTTT.

The chain is built from TRBV5-4 and TRBJ2-3, with 7 bases lining up with TRBD2. Germline loops: CDR1 SGHNT, CDR2 YYREEE (reference sequence). The CDR3 spans 12 residues. Trimming at V came to 4 bases and at J to 5 bases, leaving 1 base not matched to a gene. Here the CDR3 DNA reads TGTGCCAGCAGCCCGGGGGGAGATACGCAGTATTTT. Protein sequence: CASSPGGDTQYF.

V and J are TRBV19 and TRBJ1-4, with a weak D call TRBD1 (6 bases). V was clipped by 7 bases and J by 5 bases, with 11 bases between them. The CDR3 contains 13 residues. Germline values: CDR1 LNHDA, CDR2 SQIVND (reference sequence). In nucleotides, the CDR3 is TGTGCCAGTACGGGACACCTAAATGAAAAACTGTTTTTT. Translating it yields CASTGHLNEKLFF.

By share of the sample, this clone is medium-sized. The rearrangement joins TRBV9 to TRBJ1-2, with D possibly TRBD1 on 5 matching bases. V shed 3 bases and J shed 8 bases, with 14 bases lying between them. In germline, CDR1 is SGDLS, CDR2 YYNGEE. This CDR3 has 13 amino acids. The CDR3 protein is CASSGGEEGGYTF. CDR3 DNA sequence: TGTGCCAGCAGCGGGGGGGAAGAGGGCGGCTACACCTTC.

The gene calls are TRBV28 and TRBJ1-2, with D possibly being TRBD1 (6 bases). Germline-derived CDR1 and CDR2 are MDHEN and SYDVKM. The ends were cut back, 2 bases at V and 8 bases at J, with 18 bases in the middle. The CDR3 loop spans 15 amino acids. CDR3 region: CASSLGGRGFGGYTF. CDR3 in DNA: TGTGCCAGCAGTTTAGGGGGCAGGGGATTCGGGGGCTACACCTTC.

This chain links TRBV5-6 with TRBJ2-7; D uncertain. V dropped 2 bases and J dropped 4 bases, with 7 bases sitting between them. CDR1 and CDR2 (germline): SGHDT, YYEEEE. The CDR3 covers 12 residues. This CDR3 reads CASSLYEYEQYF. The CDR3 DNA is TGTGCCAGCAGCTTATACGAGTACGAGCAGTACTTC.

This chain connects TRBV4-1 to TRBJ1-3, with D unclear. V dropped 0 bases and J dropped 3 bases, with 9 bases sitting between them. Germline V CDR1 and CDR2: MGHRA, YSYEKL. CDR3 length: 15 residues. The CDR3 spells CASSQDSGIGNTIYF. The CDR3 nucleotides are TGCGCCAGCAGCCAAGATTCTGGCATTGGAAACACCATATATTTT.

V and J are TRBV6-5 and TRBJ2-1; D uncertain. V lost 5 bases, J lost 1 base, and 12 bases lay in between. This CDR3 spans 15 amino acids. Germline values: CDR1 MNHEY, CDR2 SVGAGI. In DNA, the CDR3 is TGTGCCAGCAGTGCTTATTTAGAATCCTACAATGAGCAGTTCTTC. As protein: CASSAYLESYNEQFF.

The chain joins TRBV6-1 to TRBJ2-7; TRBD1 matches 9 bases. Germline trimming cut 0 bases from V and 4 bases from J; bases unmatched to any gene: 10. The length of the CDR3 is 17 residues. CDR1 MNHNS and CDR2 SASEGT come from the germline V gene. CDR3 region: CASSEARTGTGRYEQYF. The CDR3 DNA follows: TGTGCCAGCAGTGAAGCGAGGACCGGGACAGGGAGGTACGAGCAGTACTTC.

The V call is TRBV10-2, the J call TRBJ1-6, with a weak D call TRBD1 (6 bases). The germline gives CDR1 WSHSY, CDR2 SAAADI. The CDR3 length is 15 residues. Trimming removed 6 bases at V and 0 bases at J, with 9 bases between. This chain's CDR3 is CASRQGSSYNSPLHF. In DNA, the CDR3 is TGCGCCAGCAGGCAGGGGAGCTCCTATAATTCACCCCTCCACTTT.

This chain joins TRBV28 and TRBJ2-1, with D tentatively TRBD2 (7 bases). V lost 5 bases to trimming and J lost 2 bases, with 16 bases between them. The CDR3 totals 16 residues. Germline lookup yields CDR1 MDHEN and CDR2 SYDVKM. The CDR3 nucleotides read TGTGCCAGCAGTACGTTGACGGGGGGCCCCTACAATGAGCAGTTCTTC. It encodes CASSTLTGGPYNEQFF.

The chain employs TRBV5-1 and TRBJ2-3; 9 nucleotides align to TRBD2. In germline, CDR1 is SGHRS, CDR2 YFSETQ. CDR3 size: 16 residues. V lost 4 bases and J lost 0; bases outside the gene matches: 6. As DNA, the CDR3 is TGCGCCAGCAGCGTGATGACTAGCGGTAGCACAGATACGCAGTATTTT. Residues: CASSVMTSGSTDTQYF.

This rearrangement joins TRBV7-2 to TRBJ2-5; no firm D call. V was cut by 8 bases and J by 5 bases, with 3 bases left in between. Germline V gene lookup returns CDR1 SGHTA and CDR2 FQGNSA. This CDR3 has 9 amino acids. The CDR3 loop reads CASGETQYF. CDR3 DNA: TGTGCCAGCGGGGAGACCCAGTACTTC.